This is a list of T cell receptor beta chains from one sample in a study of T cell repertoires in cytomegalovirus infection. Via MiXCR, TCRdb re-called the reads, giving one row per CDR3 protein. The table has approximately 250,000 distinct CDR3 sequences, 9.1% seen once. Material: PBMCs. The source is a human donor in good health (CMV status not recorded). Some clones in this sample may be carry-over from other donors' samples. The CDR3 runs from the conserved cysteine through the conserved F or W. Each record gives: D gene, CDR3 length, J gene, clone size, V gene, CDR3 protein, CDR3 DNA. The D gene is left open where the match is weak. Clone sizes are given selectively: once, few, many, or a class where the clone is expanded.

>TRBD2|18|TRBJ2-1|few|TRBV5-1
CASSLELAGGFPGNEQFF
TGCGCCAGCAGCTTGGAACTAGCGGGAGGCTTCCCCGGAAATGAGCAGTTCTTC
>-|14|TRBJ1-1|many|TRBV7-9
CASSPGAVDTEAFF
TGTGCCAGCAGCCCGGGAGCGGTTGACACTGAAGCTTTCTTT
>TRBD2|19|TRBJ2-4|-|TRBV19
CASSMARASGSRSKNIQYF
TGTGCCAGTAGTATGGCCCGGGCTAGCGGGAGTAGGTCCAAAAACATTCAGTACTTC
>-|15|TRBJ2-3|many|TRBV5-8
CASSGAGAYTDTQYF
TGCGCCAGCAGCGGGGCGGGGGCATACACAGATACGCAGTATTTT
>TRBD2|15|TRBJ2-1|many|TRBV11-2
CASSRGGGRWDEQFF
TGTGCCAGCAGCCGGGGGGGCGGGAGATGGGATGAGCAGTTCTTC
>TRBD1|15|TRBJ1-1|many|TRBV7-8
CASSSPQGVDTEAFF
TGTGCCAGCAGCTCCCCACAGGGGGTTGACACTGAAGCTTTCTTT
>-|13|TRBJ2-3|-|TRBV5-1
CASSLGSSDTQYF
TGCGCCAGCAGCTTGGGCAGCTCAGATACGCAGTATTTT
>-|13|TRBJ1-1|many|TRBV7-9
CASSREGNTEAFF
TGTGCCAGCAGCCGAGAGGGGAACACTGAAGCTTTCTTT
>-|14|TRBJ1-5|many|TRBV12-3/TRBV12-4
CASSFSGINQPQHF
TGTGCCAGCAGTTTCTCAGGGATCAATCAGCCCCAGCATTTT
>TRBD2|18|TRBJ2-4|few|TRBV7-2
CASSLGLAGVPAKNIQYF
TGTGCCAGCAGCTTAGGACTAGCGGGAGTCCCAGCCAAAAACATTCAGTACTTC
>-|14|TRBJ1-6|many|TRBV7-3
CASSLAREGSPLHF
TGTGCCAGCAGCTTAGCCAGGGAAGGTTCACCCCTCCACTTT
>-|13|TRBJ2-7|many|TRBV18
CASSPGVLNEQYF
TGTGCCAGCTCACCCGGGGTACTCAACGAGCAGTACTTC
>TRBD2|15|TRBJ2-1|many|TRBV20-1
CSARVLAGGYNEQFF
TGCAGTGCTAGGGTACTAGCGGGGGGATACAATGAGCAGTTCTTC
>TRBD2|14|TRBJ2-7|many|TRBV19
CASSRLAGGSEQYF
TGTGCCAGTAGTCGACTAGCGGGGGGGTCCGAGCAGTACTTC
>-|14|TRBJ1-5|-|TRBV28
CASRPTNNHQPQHF
TGTGCCAGCAGACCCACCAATAACCATCAGCCCCAGCATTTT